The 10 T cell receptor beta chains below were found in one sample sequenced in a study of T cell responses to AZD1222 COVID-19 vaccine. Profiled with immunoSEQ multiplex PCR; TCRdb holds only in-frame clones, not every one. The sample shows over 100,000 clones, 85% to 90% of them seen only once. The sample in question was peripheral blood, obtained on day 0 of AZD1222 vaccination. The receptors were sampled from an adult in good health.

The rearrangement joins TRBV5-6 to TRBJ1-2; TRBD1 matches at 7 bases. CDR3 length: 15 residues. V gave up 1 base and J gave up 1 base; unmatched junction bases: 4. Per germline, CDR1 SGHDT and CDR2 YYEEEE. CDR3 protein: CASSLRTGINYGYTF. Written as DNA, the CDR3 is TGTGCCAGCAGCTTGAGGACAGGCATTAACTATGGCTACACCTTC.

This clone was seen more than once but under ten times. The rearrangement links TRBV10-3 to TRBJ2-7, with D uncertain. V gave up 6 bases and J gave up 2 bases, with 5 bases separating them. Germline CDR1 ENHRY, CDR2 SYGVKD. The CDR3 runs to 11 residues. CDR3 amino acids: CAIRQTYEQYF. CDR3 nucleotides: TGTGCCATCAGACAGACCTACGAGCAGTACTTC.

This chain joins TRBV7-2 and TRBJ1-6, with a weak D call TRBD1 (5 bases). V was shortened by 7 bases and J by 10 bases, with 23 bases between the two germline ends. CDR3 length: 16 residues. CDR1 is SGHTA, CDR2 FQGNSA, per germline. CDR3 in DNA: TGTGCCAGCAATGAATCCCAGGGTCGAGGTGGGTCACCCCTCCACTTT. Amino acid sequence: CASNESQGRGGSPLHF. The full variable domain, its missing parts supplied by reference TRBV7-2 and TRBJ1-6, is GAGVSQSPSNKVTEKGKDVELRCDPISGHTALYWYRQSLGQGLEFLIYFQGNSAPDKSGLPSDRFSAERTGGSVSTLTIQRTQQEDSAVYLCASNESQGRGGSPLHFGNGTRLTVT.

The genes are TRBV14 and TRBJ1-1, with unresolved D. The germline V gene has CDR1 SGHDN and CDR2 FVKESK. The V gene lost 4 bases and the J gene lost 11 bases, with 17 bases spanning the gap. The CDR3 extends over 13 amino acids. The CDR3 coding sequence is TGTGCCAGCAGCCGGCAGGAAGGGATTGGGGCTTTCTTT. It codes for CASSRQEGIGAFF.

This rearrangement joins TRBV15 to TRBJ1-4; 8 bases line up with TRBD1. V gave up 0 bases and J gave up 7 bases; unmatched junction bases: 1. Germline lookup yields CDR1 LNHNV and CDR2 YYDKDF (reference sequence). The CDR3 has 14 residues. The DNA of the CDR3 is TGTGCCACCAGCAGAGAGGACAGGGCTGAAAAACTGTTTTTT. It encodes CATSREDRAEKLFF.

CDR3 in DNA: TGTGCCAGCAGCTCCGCGGGTAACTATGGCTACACCTTC. Translation gives CASSSAGNYGYTF. This rearrangement joins TRBV5-4 to TRBJ1-2; D unresolved. This CDR3 comprises 13 residues. V was trimmed by 3 bases and J by 1 base, leaving 7 bases between them. CDR1 and CDR2 from the germline V gene are SGHNT and YYREEE (reference sequence).

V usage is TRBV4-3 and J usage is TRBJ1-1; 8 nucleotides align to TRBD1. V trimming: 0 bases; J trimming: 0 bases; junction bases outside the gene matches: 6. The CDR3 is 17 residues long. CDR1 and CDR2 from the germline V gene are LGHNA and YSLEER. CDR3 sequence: CASSQDFQGQVNTEAFF. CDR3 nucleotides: TGCGCCAGCAGCCAAGATTTTCAGGGACAGGTGAACACTGAAGCTTTCTTT.

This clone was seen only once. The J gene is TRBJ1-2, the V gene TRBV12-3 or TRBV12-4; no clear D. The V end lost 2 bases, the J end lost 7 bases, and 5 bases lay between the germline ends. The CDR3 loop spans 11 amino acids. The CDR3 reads CASSLPSGYTF. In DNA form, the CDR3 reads TGTGCCAGCAGTTTACCCAGTGGCTACACCTTC.

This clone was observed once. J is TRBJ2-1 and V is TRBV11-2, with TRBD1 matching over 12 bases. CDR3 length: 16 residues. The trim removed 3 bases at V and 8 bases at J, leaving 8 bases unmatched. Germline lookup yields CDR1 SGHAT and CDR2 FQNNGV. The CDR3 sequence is CASSFQFGTGGDEQFF. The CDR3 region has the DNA TGTGCCAGCAGCTTTCAGTTTGGGACAGGGGGCGATGAGCAGTTCTTC.

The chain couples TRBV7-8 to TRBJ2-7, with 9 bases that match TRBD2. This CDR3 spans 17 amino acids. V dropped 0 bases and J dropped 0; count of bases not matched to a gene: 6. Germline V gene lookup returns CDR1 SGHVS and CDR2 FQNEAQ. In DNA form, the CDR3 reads TGTGCCAGCAGCTTAGCGTTTAGCGGGGGCCCCTCCTACGAGCAGTACTTC. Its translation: CASSLAFSGGPSYEQYF.